Each of the 10 T cell receptor beta chains below was sequenced from the same sample in a study of T cells in Graves' hyperthyroidism and ophthalmopathy. What was amplified from RNA transcripts were TCR beta CDR3 regions. The primer set for the first-round RT-PCR of the TCR CDR3 was HTBI. TCRdb redid the calling of the multiplex PCR reads with MiXCR, one entry per CDR3 protein. Among nearly 600,000 distinct CDR3 sequences listed, 11% to 15% were seen once. The source material was blood. The receptors were sampled from a young woman with Graves' ophthalmopathy.

This clonotype was counted many times. The CDR3 bases are TGCGCCAGCAGCTTCCCCGGTCGACCAGTGGCCGAAGCTTTCTTT. Protein: CASSFPGRPVAEAFF. The chain couples TRBV5-1 to TRBJ1-1; D gene ambiguous. Germline assignment: CDR1 SGHRS and CDR2 YFSETQ. The CDR3 runs to 15 residues. V shed 2 bases and J shed 8 bases, with 19 bases lying between them.

In this sample, this clonotype turned up many times. The rearrangement links TRBV28 to TRBJ2-1; 9 bases match TRBD2. J lost 7 bases, V lost 1 base, and 11 bases had no gene match. This CDR3 comprises 17 residues. Germline V gene lookup returns CDR1 MDHEN and CDR2 SYDVKM. CDR3 in amino acids: CASSLYPLAGGGNEQFF. CDR3 bases: TGTGCCAGCAGTTTATACCCACTGGCGGGAGGGGGGAATGAGCAGTTCTTC.

As DNA, the CDR3 is TGTGCCAGCAGTTACGAGGCGTCTAATTCACCCCTCCACTTT. It encodes CASSYEASNSPLHF. V is TRBV6-6 and J is TRBJ1-6; D ambiguous. Germline values: CDR1 MNHNY, CDR2 SVGAGI (reference sequence). CDR3 length: 14 amino acids. Trimming cost V 2 bases and J 6 bases, with 8 bases left between them.

This clonotype was counted a single time. The chain couples TRBV14 to TRBJ2-1; maybe TRBD2 (5 bases). The CDR3 contains 17 residues. Trimming removed 0 bases at V and 6 bases at J, with 18 bases between. From germline, CDR1 is SGHDN and CDR2 FVKESK. The CDR3 here is CASSQDWFEGPRNEQFF. The CDR3 DNA is TGTGCCAGCAGCCAAGATTGGTTCGAGGGCCCCCGCAATGAGCAGTTCTTC.

This sequence joins TRBV6-2 or TRBV6-3 and TRBJ1-1, with TRBD1 matching over 8 bases. Per germline, CDR1 MNHEY and CDR2 SVGEGT. The CDR3 spans 13 residues. V shed 8 bases, J shed 4 bases, and the junction held 6 bases outside the gene matches. The DNA of the CDR3 is TGTGCCAGCTTCGGACAGGGAACCACTGAAGCTTTCTTT. Translation gives CASFGQGTTEAFF.

This clonotype has just a few counts. V usage is TRBV6-2 or TRBV6-3 and J usage is TRBJ2-7, with TRBD2 matching 10 bases. CDR3 length: 14 residues. V was pared by 8 bases and J by 1 base, with 5 bases of the junction left unmatched. The germline CDR1 and CDR2 sequences are MNHEY and SVGEGT. The chain's CDR3 is CASLTSGTSYEQYF. CDR3 nucleotides: TGTGCCAGCCTAACTAGCGGGACTTCCTACGAGCAGTACTTC.

V gene TRBV20-1 combines with J gene TRBJ2-1, with D possibly matching TRBD2 (6 bases). Trimming removed 0 bases from V and 8 bases from J, with 20 bases in between. CDR1 is DFQATT, CDR2 SNEGSKA, per germline (reference sequence). The CDR3 contains 16 residues. The CDR3 nucleotides read TGCAGTGCTAGAGAAAAGGCGGGCAGAGGAGGGGATGAGCAGTTCTTC. Protein product: CSAREKAGRGGDEQFF.

V and J are TRBV7-9 and TRBJ2-6; D is unresolved. CDR1 is SEHNR, CDR2 FQNEAQ, per germline (reference sequence). V lost 5 bases to trimming and J lost 4 bases, with 15 bases between them. The CDR3 totals 16 residues. CDR3 DNA: TGTGCCAGCAGCCAGACGCCCCCGCCAGGGGCCAACGTCCTGACTTTC. This sequence encodes CASSQTPPPGANVLTF.

The chain has TRBV6-1 and TRBJ2-7; 8 bases line up with TRBD1. Germline V gene sequence: CDR1 MNHNS, CDR2 SASEGT. The CDR3 spans 15 residues. After removal of 6 bases from V and 2 bases from J, the junction contained 9 bases not matched to a gene. CDR3 DNA sequence: TGTGCCAGCAGGCCTCCGGGACAGGTTACCTACGAGCAGTACTTC. Translating it yields CASRPPGQVTYEQYF.

The chain uses TRBV6-1 and TRBJ2-6, with a tentative D call TRBD1 (5 bases). CDR1 is MNHNS and CDR2 is SASEGT in the germline V gene. V shed 6 bases and J shed 0 bases, with 21 bases lying between them. The length of the CDR3 is 19 residues. CDR3 sequence: CASSPPPGYRNSGANVLTF. The CDR3 DNA is TGTGCCAGCAGCCCACCACCAGGGTATCGCAACTCTGGGGCCAACGTCCTGACTTTC.